These 24 T cell receptor beta chains were sequenced from one sample in a study of metastatic and nonmetastatic thyroid tumors. Every patient underwent thyroid surgery untreated. From the PCR reads, TCRdb re-called clones with MiXCR. The sample lists tens of thousands of clones, 20% to 25% occurring once. The sequencing input was blood. The receptors shown here come from a female donor with papillary thyroid cancer or a benign thyroid nodule (not recorded which). Some clones in this sample may be carry-over from other donors' samples.

This clone was seen many times. The chain combines TRBV5-1 with TRBJ2-3, with 7 bases aligning to TRBD2. Germline CDR1 SGHRS, CDR2 YFSETQ. The CDR3 has 14 amino acids. The junction had 2 bases not matched to a gene; V was cut back by 0 bases and J by 4 bases. The CDR3 is CASSLVAGADTQYF. Here the CDR3 DNA reads TGCGCCAGCAGCTTGGTGGCGGGAGCAGATACGCAGTATTTT. Filled out from reference TRBV5-1 and TRBJ2-3, the complete variable domain reads KAGVTQTPRYLIKTRGQQVTLSCSPISGHRSVSWYQQTPGQGLQFLFEYFSETQRNKGNFPGRFSGRQFSNSRSEMNVSTLELGDSALYLCASSLVAGADTQYFGPGTRLTVL.

This clone occurred many times. The sample contains more than one DNA sequence encoding this CDR3. The chain joins TRBV18 to TRBJ2-5, with TRBD1 matching over 7 bases. The CDR3 runs to 15 residues. Germline V gene lookup returns CDR1 KGHSH and CDR2 LQKENI. The ends lost 3 bases at V and 5 bases at J; junction bases unmatched: 9. The CDR3: CASSPFSGQIETQYF. Written as DNA, the CDR3 is TGTGCCAGCTCACCCTTCTCGGGACAGATTGAGACCCAGTACTTC.

This clone was picked up a small number of times. The V and J genes are TRBV28 and TRBJ2-7; D is unresolved. The CDR3 totals 15 residues. The V gene lost 5 bases and the J gene lost 7 bases, with 21 bases spanning the gap. Germline CDR1 is MDHEN and CDR2 is SYDVKM. The CDR3, as DNA: TGTGCCAGCAGTAGCCTGGTACAGACGAGTTGGGAGCAGTACTTC. Amino acid sequence: CASSSLVQTSWEQYF.

There are many counts of this clone. The chain employs TRBV27 and TRBJ2-3; unclear D gene. The V gene's germline CDR1 is MNHEY and CDR2 SMNVEV (reference sequence). The CDR3 totals 13 residues. The V and J ends lost 2 bases and 5 bases respectively, with 8 bases between them. The CDR3 DNA reads as TGTGCCAGCAGTTTAATGGGTAGAGATACGCAGTATTTT. The encoded protein is CASSLMGRDTQYF.

Points on this clone: The junction shows a germline mismatch at one end, possibly a read error. This sample also contains other DNA sequences that code for the same CDR3. The V call is TRBV20-1, the J call TRBJ2-5; no firm D call. The CDR3 contains 13 residues. Looked up from germline, CDR1 is DFQATT and CDR2 is SNEGSKA (reference sequence). CDR3 nucleotide sequence: TGCAGTGCACAGAAGGAACTCCAAGAGACGCAGTACTTC. This codes for CSAQKELQETQYF.

This clone was picked up many times. The chain couples TRBV20-1 to TRBJ1-6; 7 bases agree with TRBD1. The V and J ends lost 3 bases and 4 bases, in that order; junction bases with no gene match: 6. Germline lookup yields CDR1 DFQATT and CDR2 SNEGSKA (reference sequence). The CDR3 runs 15 residues. In DNA form, the CDR3 reads TGCAGTGCTAGGTCGGTCAGGGGGTATAATTCACCCCTCCACTTT. Protein sequence: CSARSVRGYNSPLHF.

This clone was detected only a few times. The CDR3 region is CASSGHRGQSTGELFF. The CDR3 DNA reads TGTGCCAGCAGTGGCCACAGGGGGCAGAGCACCGGGGAGCTGTTTTTT. The chain carries TRBV6-1 and TRBJ2-2; 9 bases align to TRBD1. Germline V gene data show CDR1 as MNHNS and CDR2 as SASEGT. With V trimmed by 4 bases and J by 4 bases, 7 bases remained unmatched. The CDR3 extends over 16 amino acids.

There are a few counts of this clone. The junction differs from germline at one of its ends, possibly a read error. The V and J genes are TRBV5-1 and TRBJ2-2; D perhaps matches TRBD2 (5 bases). Per the germline V gene, CDR1 is SGHRS and CDR2 is YFSETQ. This CDR3 has 14 residues. DNA for the CDR3: TGCGCCAGCAGCTTGGGCGGAAACACCTGGGAGCTGCTTTTT. Its translation: CASSLGGNTWELLF.

This clone was found many times. The chain carries TRBV20-1 and TRBJ1-4; D is undetermined. CDR3 length equals 15 residues. V dropped 3 bases and J dropped 0 bases, with 11 bases sitting between them. Germline lookup yields CDR1 DFQATT and CDR2 SNEGSKA (reference sequence). In nucleotides, the CDR3 is TGCAGTGCTAGGTCGTCAGGATCAACTAATGAAAAACTGTTTTTT. Its translation: CSARSSGSTNEKLFF.

A single count supports this clone. One junction end disagrees with the germline gene, perhaps due to a read error. CDR3 loop: CASSPGRGGTDTPNF. The CDR3 DNA reads as TGCGCCAGCAGCCCCGGGAGAGGTGGCACAGATACGCCGAATTTT. V and J are TRBV10-1 and TRBJ2-3, with D possibly being TRBD2 (6 bases). Germline V lookup: CDR1 WNHNN, CDR2 SYGVQD (reference sequence). This CDR3 has 15 residues.

The rearrangement links TRBV5-4 to TRBJ2-3; 12 bases line up with TRBD2. The junction had 7 bases not matched to a gene; V was cut back by 6 bases and J by 5 bases. The germline gives CDR1 SGHNT, CDR2 YYREEE (reference sequence). This CDR3 spans 15 amino acids. CDR3 sequence reads: CASTLAGGLRDTQYF. The CDR3 coding sequence is TGTGCCAGCACGCTAGCGGGGGGGCTGAGAGATACGCAGTATTTT.

The genes are TRBV27 and TRBJ1-2, with D unresolved. The CDR3 runs to 13 residues. The V end was cut by 5 bases, the J end by 3 bases, with 10 bases between. Per the germline V gene, CDR1 is MNHEY and CDR2 is SMNVEV (reference sequence). The CDR3 here is CASSPTGDYGYTF. The CDR3 DNA is TGTGCCAGCAGTCCGACCGGGGACTATGGCTACACCTTC.

This chain connects TRBV6-4 to TRBJ2-7, with 10 bases aligning to TRBD2. V was clipped by 8 bases and J by 3 bases; unmatched bases: 13. The germline V gene has CDR1 MRHNA and CDR2 SNTAGT. The CDR3 sequence is 16 residues long. The CDR3 here is CASGISTSGESYEQYF. DNA for the CDR3: TGTGCCAGCGGCATTTCAACTAGCGGGGAGAGCTACGAGCAGTACTTC.

J is TRBJ1-3 and V is TRBV18; D unresolved. The ends were cut back, 2 bases at V and 2 bases at J, with 10 bases in the middle. Germline V CDR1 and CDR2: KGHSH, LQKENI. The CDR3 extends over 15 amino acids. CDR3: CASSPARIAGNTIYF. The CDR3 DNA follows: TGTGCCAGCTCACCAGCACGGATAGCTGGAAACACCATATATTTT.

This clone appeared a few times. This chain connects TRBV24-1 to TRBJ2-1; 11 positions agree with TRBD2. This CDR3 contains 16 residues. The ends lost 4 bases at V and 6 bases at J; junction bases unmatched: 7. CDR1 KGHDR and CDR2 SFDVKD come from the germline V gene. CDR3 DNA sequence: TGTGCCACCAGTGACTTAGCGGGGGGGCCGGGCAATGAGCAGTTCTTC. Its protein product is CATSDLAGGPGNEQFF.

This sequence joins TRBV7-9 and TRBJ1-2, with D hard to call. Looked up from germline, CDR1 is SEHNR and CDR2 is FQNEAQ (reference sequence). The CDR3 is 14 amino acids. Deletions cut 1 base from V and 5 bases from J, with 11 bases between. The CDR3 nucleotides read TGTGCCAGCAGCTTAGGTGTAGGATTGTATGGCTACACCTTC. Its translation is CASSLGVGLYGYTF. Looking up the rest from reference TRBV7-9 and TRBJ1-2 gives the full variable domain: DTGVSQNPRHKITKRGQNVTFRCDPISEHNRLYWYRQTLGQGPEFLTYFQNEAQLEKSRLLSDRFSAERPKGSFSTLEIQRTEQGDSAMYLCASSLGVGLYGYTFGSGTRLTVV.

This clone was recorded a few times. This clone may be a read error of a much larger clone one base away. The V gene is TRBV15, the J gene TRBJ1-6; D unresolved. This CDR3 is built from 14 residues. V was shortened by 5 bases and J by 13 bases, with 18 bases between the two germline ends. Germline lookup yields CDR1 LNHNV and CDR2 YYDKDF (reference sequence). The CDR3 is CATSVSRKNAPLHF. CDR3 sequence (DNA): TGTGCCACCAGCGTCTCCCGGAAGAACGCCCCCCTCCACTTT.

This clone was seen more than once but under ten times. The chain links TRBV15 to TRBJ2-2, with TRBD1 matching over 8 bases. This CDR3 contains 18 residues. V lost 3 bases and J lost 0; bases outside the gene matches: 9. Germline loops: CDR1 LNHNV, CDR2 YYDKDF (reference sequence). The CDR3 DNA reads TGTGCCACCAGCAGGCAAACCCGGGACAGGACGAACACCGGGGAGCTGTTTTTT. This gives the protein CATSRQTRDRTNTGELFF. Using reference TRBV15 and TRBJ2-2 for the parts outside the CDR3, the full variable domain is DAMVIQNPRYQVTQFGKPVTLSCSQTLNHNVMYWYQQKSSQAPKLLFHYYDKDFNNEADTPDNFQSRRPNTSFCFLDIRSPGLGDTAMYLCATSRQTRDRTNTGELFFGEGSRLTVL.

This clone was counted ten times or more. The chain carries TRBV12-3 or TRBV12-4 and TRBJ2-2; 7 positions agree with TRBD2. J was trimmed by 1 base and V by 7 bases; bases with no gene match: 3. This CDR3 spans 14 amino acids. CDR3 in DNA: TGTGCCAGCATGGGAGGGATGAACACCGGGGAGCTGTTTTTT. The encoded protein is CASMGGMNTGELFF.

In this sample, this clone turned up many times. V and J are TRBV27 and TRBJ1-5; TRBD1 matches at 8 bases. The V gene's germline CDR1 is MNHEY and CDR2 SMNVEV (reference sequence). V lost 3 bases and J lost 4; bases outside the gene matches: 8. The CDR3 is 16 amino acids. CDR3 DNA: TGTGCCAGCAGTTTCGCGAAGGACAGGGAAAATCAGCCCCAGCATTTT. It yields the protein CASSFAKDRENQPQHF.

This clone was seen at least ten times. The chain employs TRBV11-3 and TRBJ2-3, with D possibly TRBD2 on 5 matching bases. The germline V gene has CDR1 SGHNT and CDR2 YENEEA. The germline V and J ends were trimmed by 5 bases and 3 bases, with 18 bases remaining between them. The CDR3 contains 16 residues. The chain's CDR3 is CASSPGDLAGTDTQYF. CDR3 in DNA: TGTGCCAGCAGCCCCGGCGACCTAGCTGGAACAGATACGCAGTATTTT.

The table lists this clone with many counts. The chain is built from TRBV5-6 and TRBJ2-1; 11 bases are shared with TRBD2. From germline, CDR1 is SGHDT and CDR2 YYEEEE. V shed 5 bases, J shed 2 bases, and the junction held 3 bases outside the gene matches. CDR3 size: 15 residues. The CDR3 DNA reads as TGTGCCAGCAGTTTTAGCGGGAGGGCCTACAATGAGCAGTTCTTC. Translated: CASSFSGRAYNEQFF.

The rearrangement uses TRBV6-4 and TRBJ2-5; D may correspond to TRBD1 or TRBD2 (5 bases each). Germline loops: CDR1 MRHNA, CDR2 SNTAGT. The V end was cut by 0 bases, the J end by 1 base, with 18 bases between. The CDR3 is 18 residues long. CDR3 amino acids: CASSDSTGPVPPQETQYF. CDR3 sequence (DNA): TGTGCCAGCAGTGACTCGACGGGGCCAGTTCCCCCCCAAGAGACCCAGTACTTC.

In this sample, this clone turned up a few times. The junction does not match germline at one end; this may be a read error. V usage is TRBV6-1 and J usage is TRBJ1-1, with D unclear. The CDR3 is made up of 13 amino acids. The germline V gene encodes CDR1 MNHNS and CDR2 SASEGT. CDR3 sequence reads: CASKSHENTEAFF. In DNA, the CDR3 is TGCGCCAGCAAGTCCCATGAGAACACTGAAGCTTTCTTT.